Below, one T cell receptor (beta chain) is given with its context. This entry comes from a study of T cell responses to AZD1222 COVID-19 vaccine. There are 15 residues in the CDR3. Unmatched junction bases numbered 3, after V lost 0 bases and J lost 7 bases. Germline CDR1 and CDR2: MNHEY and SVGAGI. Libraries were prepared by immunoSEQ multiplex PCR; TCRdb keeps only in-frame clonotypes and omits some of them. The table includes 90,000 to 150,000 clones, approximately 90% detected once. This clonotype was obtained from an adult in good health. V usage is TRBV6-5 and J usage is TRBJ1-2; TRBD1 matches 12 bases. Here the sequenced sample was peripheral blood, taken on day 0 of AZD1222 vaccination. Here the CDR3 DNA reads TGTGCCAGCAGTTACTCGGGGACAGGGGGCGGTGGCTACACCTTC. It translates to CASSYSGTGGGGYTF.